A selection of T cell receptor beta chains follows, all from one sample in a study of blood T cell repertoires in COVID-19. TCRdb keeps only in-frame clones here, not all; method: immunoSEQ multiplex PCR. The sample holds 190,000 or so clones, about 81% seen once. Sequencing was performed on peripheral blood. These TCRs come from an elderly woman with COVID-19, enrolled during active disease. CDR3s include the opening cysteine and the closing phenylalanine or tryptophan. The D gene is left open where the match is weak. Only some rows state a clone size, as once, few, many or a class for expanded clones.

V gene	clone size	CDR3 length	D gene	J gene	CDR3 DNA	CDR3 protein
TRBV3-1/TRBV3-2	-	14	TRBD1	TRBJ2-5	TGTGCCAGCAGCCGAAGGACAGGGGGAGAGACCCAGTACTTC	CASSRRTGGETQYF
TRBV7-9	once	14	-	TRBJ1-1	TGTGCCAGCAGCCGCCCGACAGATAACACTGAAGCTTTCTTT	CASSRPTDNTEAFF
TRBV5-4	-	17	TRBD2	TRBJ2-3	TGTGCCAGCAGCTTGGGGCGGACTAGCGGGGGGGCGGATACGCAGTATTTT	CASSLGRTSGGADTQYF
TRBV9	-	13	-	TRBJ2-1	TGTGCCAGCAGCGTAGACACCTACAATGAGCAGTTCTTC	CASSVDTYNEQFF
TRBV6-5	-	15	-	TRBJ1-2	TGTGCCAGCCGAGAGGGCCCTTTAGCTAACTATGGCTACACCTTC	CASREGPLANYGYTF
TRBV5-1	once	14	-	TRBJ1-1	TGCGCCAGCAGCAAGGACATGGGGGGCACTGAAGCTTTCTTT	CASSKDMGGTEAFF
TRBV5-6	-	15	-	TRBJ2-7	TGTGCCAGCAGCTTGGCCGGGGGGCTGGGATACGAGCAGTACTTC	CASSLAGGLGYEQYF
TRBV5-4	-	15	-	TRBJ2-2	TGTGCCAGCAGCCAACGGACACTATCTCGCGGGGAGCTGTTTTTT	CASSQRTLSRGELFF
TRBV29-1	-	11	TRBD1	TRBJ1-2	TGCAGCGCACAGGGGGCCCGGGGCTACACCTTC	CSAQGARGYTF
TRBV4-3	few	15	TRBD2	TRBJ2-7	TGCGCCAGCAGCCAAGGACTAGCGGGGGGCTACGAGCAGTACTTC	CASSQGLAGGYEQYF
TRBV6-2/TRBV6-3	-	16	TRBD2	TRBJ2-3	TGTGCCAGCAGTTACATAGCGGGGGACAGCACAGATACGCAGTATTTT	CASSYIAGDSTDTQYF
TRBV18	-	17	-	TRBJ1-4	TGTGCCAGCTCACCCGGATCAGGGTGGAAGGCTAATGAAAAACTGTTTTTT	CASSPGSGWKANEKLFF
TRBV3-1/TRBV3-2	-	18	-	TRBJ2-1	TGTGCCAGCAGCCCGAACCCCCTCGGGAGCCGAACCTACAATGAGCAGTTCTTC	CASSPNPLGSRTYNEQFF
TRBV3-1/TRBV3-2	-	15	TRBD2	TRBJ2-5	TGTGCCAGCAGCCTGAGGACGGGGGGGCGGGAGACCCAGTACTTC	CASSLRTGGRETQYF
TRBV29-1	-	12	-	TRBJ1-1	TGCAGCGTTGTCAAGGGCAGGGATGAAGCTTTCTTT	CSVVKGRDEAFF
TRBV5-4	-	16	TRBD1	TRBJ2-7	TGTGCCAGCAGCCAAGGACAGGCAACTTACTCCTACGAGCAGTACTTC	CASSQGQATYSYEQYF
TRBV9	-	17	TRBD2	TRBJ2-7	TGTGCCAGCAGCGTGGGGCTAGCGGGGGATTCCTTCGCCGAGCAGTACTTC	CASSVGLAGDSFAEQYF
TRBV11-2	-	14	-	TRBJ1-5	TGTGCCAGCAGCTTAGATGGAGGGGACCAGCCCCAGCATTTT	CASSLDGGDQPQHF
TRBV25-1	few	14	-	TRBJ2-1	TGTGCCAGCAGTTGGGCAGGACTATACAATGAGCAGTTCTTC	CASSWAGLYNEQFF
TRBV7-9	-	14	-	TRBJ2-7	TGTGCCAGCAGACCCGACTTAAGCTCCTACGAGCAGTACTTC	CASRPDLSSYEQYF
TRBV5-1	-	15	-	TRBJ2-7	TGCGCCAGCAGCCAAGGACATTCGTTTTCCTACGAGCAGTACTTC	CASSQGHSFSYEQYF
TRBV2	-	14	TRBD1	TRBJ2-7	TGTGCCAGCAGTCCCGGGACAGGGTCCTACGAGCAGTACTTC	CASSPGTGSYEQYF
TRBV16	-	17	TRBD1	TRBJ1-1	TGTGCCAGCAGCCAACCAACAGGGGGCGCGGTGAACACTGAAGCTTTCTTT	CASSQPTGGAVNTEAFF
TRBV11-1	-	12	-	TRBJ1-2	TGTGCCAGCAGCCGCGACAGCTATGGCTACACCTTC	CASSRDSYGYTF
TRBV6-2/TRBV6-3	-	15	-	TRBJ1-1	TGTGCCAGCAGTTACGCCGACAGAGGGAACACTGAAGCTTTCTTT	CASSYADRGNTEAFF
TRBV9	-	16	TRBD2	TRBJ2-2	TGTGCCAGCAGCGTAGTAAGCGGGGGGAACACCGGGGAGCTGTTTTTT	CASSVVSGGNTGELFF
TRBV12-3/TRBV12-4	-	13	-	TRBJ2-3	TGTGCCAGCAGTTTTCGCGGGTCCGATACGCAGTATTTT	CASSFRGSDTQYF
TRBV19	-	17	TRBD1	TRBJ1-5	TGTGCCAGTAGTACTCCCCGACAGGGGAACAGCAATCAGCCCCAGCATTTT	CASSTPRQGNSNQPQHF
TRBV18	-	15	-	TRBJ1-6	TGTGCCAGCTCACCATGGGACATGAGTAATTCACCCCTCCACTTT	CASSPWDMSNSPLHF
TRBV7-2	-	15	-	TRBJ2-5	TGTGCCAGCAGCTTAGGACGGGGGGCTAGGGAGACCCAGTACTTC	CASSLGRGARETQYF
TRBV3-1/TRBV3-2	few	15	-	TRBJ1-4	TGTGCCAGCAGCCCTCGACAGGCAACTAATGAAAAACTGTTTTTT	CASSPRQATNEKLFF
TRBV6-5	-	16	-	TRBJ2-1	TGTGCCAGCAGTTACTCGGACGGAGGAGGCTACAATGAGCAGTTCTTC	CASSYSDGGGYNEQFF
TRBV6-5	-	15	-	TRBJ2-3	TGTGCCAGCAGTTACGGAGGCGGGCTCACAGATACGCAGTATTTT	CASSYGGGLTDTQYF
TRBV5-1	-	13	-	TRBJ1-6	TGCGCCAGCAGCTTGGTTAATAATTCACCCCTCCACTTT	CASSLVNNSPLHF
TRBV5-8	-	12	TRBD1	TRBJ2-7	TGTGCCAGCAGCGCGCGGACAGGGCAGGCTCGATTC	CASSARTGQARF
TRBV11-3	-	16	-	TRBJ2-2	TGTGCCAGCAGCACCCCAGCACTAGCAAACACCGGGGAGCTGTTTTTT	CASSTPALANTGELFF
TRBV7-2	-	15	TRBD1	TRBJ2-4	TGTGCCAGCAGCTTAACTGGACAGGGGTTGAACATTCAGTACTTC	CASSLTGQGLNIQYF
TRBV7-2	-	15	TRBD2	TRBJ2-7	TGTGCCAGCAGCTTATACGGGACTAGCGTCGACGAGCAGTACTTC	CASSLYGTSVDEQYF
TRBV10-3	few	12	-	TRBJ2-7	TGTGCCATCAGTGAGAGAGGAGACGAGCAGTACTTC	CAISERGDEQYF
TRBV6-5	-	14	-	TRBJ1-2	TGTGCCAGCAGTAGCGGGGTGGGGAACTATGGCTACACCTTC	CASSSGVGNYGYTF
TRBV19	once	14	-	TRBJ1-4	TGTGCCAGTAGTATTTCCAGAAATAATGAAAAACTGTTTTTT	CASSISRNNEKLFF
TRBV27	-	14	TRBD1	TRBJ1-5	TGTGCCAGCTCGCGAGGGGGCAGTAATCAGCCCCAGCATTTT	CASSRGGSNQPQHF